The source of this T cell receptor beta chain is a study of T cell responses to AZD1222 COVID-19 vaccine. A note on this clone: Its specificity is not known.

The method was immunoSEQ multiplex PCR; TCRdb's version includes in-frame clones alone and lacks a portion of them. The table has some 130,000 clones, around 90% seen once. Study-wide findings and caveats: Repertoires were obtained solely post-peak T cell response.

The sequence came from an adult in good health. Sequenced material: peripheral blood, taken on day 0 of AZD1222 vaccination.

The CDR3: CASSSDPSYEQYF. The CDR3 nucleotides are TGTGCCAGCAGTTCGGACCCCTCCTACGAGCAGTACTTC. V is TRBV12-3 or TRBV12-4 and J is TRBJ2-7; D remains ambiguous. This CDR3 contains 13 residues. Trimming stripped 4 bases from V and 0 bases from J, with 7 bases between.